This TCR beta chain was captured in a study of shared clonotypes between healthy human individuals. About 280 ng DNA, about 30,000 T cell genomes, went into unsorted PBMC replicate PCRs. Original methodology: Junction-only sequences without quality scores were provided by ImmunoSEQ, so filtering was different. This table comes from immunoSEQ multiplex PCR, and its TCRdb copy is limited to in-frame clones, with some not included. V and J calls plus clone size are reproduced from that table; the DNA served to infer D and trimming. The sample has roughly 96,000 clones; roughly 50% are singletons. Caucasian adults residing in Nashville, Tennessee made up all the donors. In germline, CDR1 is MDHEN, CDR2 SYDVKM. Trimming left V 1 base short and J 7 bases short, with 4 bases between. This CDR3 has 12 residues.

This chain uses TRBV28 with TRBJ1-4; D not resolved. The source material was PBMCs. This clonotype originated in a woman in her thirties or forties in good health. Some clones in this sample may be carry-over from other donors' samples. DNA of the CDR3: TGTGCCAGCAGTTTATTAACTGAAAAACTGTTTTTT. Translating gives CASSLLTEKLFF.